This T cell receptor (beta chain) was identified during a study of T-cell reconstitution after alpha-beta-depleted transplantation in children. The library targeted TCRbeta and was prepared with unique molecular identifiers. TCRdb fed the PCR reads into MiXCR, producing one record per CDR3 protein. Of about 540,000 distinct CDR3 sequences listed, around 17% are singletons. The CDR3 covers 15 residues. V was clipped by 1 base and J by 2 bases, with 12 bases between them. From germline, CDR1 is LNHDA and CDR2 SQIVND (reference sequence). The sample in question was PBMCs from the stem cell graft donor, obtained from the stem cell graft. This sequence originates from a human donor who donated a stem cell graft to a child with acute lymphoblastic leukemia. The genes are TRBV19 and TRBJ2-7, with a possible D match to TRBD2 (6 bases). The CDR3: CASSIGPSEAYEQYF. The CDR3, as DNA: TGTGCCAGTAGTATAGGGCCTAGCGAGGCCTACGAGCAGTACTTC. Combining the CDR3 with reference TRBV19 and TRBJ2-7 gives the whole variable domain DGGITQSPKYLFRKEGQNVTLSCEQNLNHDAMYWYRQDPGQGLRLIYYSQIVNDFQKGDIAEGYSVSREKKESFPLTVTSAQKNPTAFYLCASSIGPSEAYEQYFGPGTRLTVT.